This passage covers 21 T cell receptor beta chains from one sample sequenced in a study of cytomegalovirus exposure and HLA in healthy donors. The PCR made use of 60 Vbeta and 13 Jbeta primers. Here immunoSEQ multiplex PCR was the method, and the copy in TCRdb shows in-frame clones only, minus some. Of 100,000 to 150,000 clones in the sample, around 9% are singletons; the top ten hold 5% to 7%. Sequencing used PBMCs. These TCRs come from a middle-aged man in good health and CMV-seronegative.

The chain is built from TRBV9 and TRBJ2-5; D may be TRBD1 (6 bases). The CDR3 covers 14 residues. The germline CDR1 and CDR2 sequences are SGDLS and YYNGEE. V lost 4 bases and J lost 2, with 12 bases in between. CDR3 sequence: CASSPTGTQETQYF. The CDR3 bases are TGTGCCAGCAGCCCAACAGGGACGCAAGAGACCCAGTACTTC.

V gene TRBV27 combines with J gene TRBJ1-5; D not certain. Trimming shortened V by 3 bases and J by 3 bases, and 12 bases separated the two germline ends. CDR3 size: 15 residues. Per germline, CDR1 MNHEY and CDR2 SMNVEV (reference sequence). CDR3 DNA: TGTGCCAGCAGTTTTGGAGGGATCCCCAATCAGCCCCAGCATTTT. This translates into CASSFGGIPNQPQHF.

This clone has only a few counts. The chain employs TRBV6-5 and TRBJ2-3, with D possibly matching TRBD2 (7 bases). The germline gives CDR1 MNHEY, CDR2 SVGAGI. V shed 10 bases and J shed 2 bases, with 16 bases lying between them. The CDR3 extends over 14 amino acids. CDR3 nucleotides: TGTGCCAATGAGGGGGGGGCCCTCACAGATACGCAGTATTTT. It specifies CANEGGALTDTQYF.

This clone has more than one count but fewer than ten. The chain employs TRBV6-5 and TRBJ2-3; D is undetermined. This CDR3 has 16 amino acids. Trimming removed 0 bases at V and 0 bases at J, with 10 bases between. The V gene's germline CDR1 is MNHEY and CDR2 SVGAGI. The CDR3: CASSYSLTESTDTQYF. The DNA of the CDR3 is TGTGCCAGCAGTTACTCGCTGACGGAGAGCACAGATACGCAGTATTTT.

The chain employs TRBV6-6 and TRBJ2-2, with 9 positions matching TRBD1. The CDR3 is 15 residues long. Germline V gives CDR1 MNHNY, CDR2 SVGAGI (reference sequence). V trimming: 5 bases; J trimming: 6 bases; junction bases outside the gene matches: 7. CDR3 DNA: TGTGCCAGCAGTAACCGGGACAGGGAGGCCGGGGAGCTGTTTTTT. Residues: CASSNRDREAGELFF.

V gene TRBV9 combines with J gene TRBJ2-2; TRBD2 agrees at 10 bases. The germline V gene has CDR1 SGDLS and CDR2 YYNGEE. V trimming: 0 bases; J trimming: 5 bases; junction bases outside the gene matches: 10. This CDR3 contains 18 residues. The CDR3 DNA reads TGTGCCAGCAGCGTAGCTTTGTCAGCGGGGGGGAAAACCGGGGAGCTGTTTTTT. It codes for CASSVALSAGGKTGELFF.

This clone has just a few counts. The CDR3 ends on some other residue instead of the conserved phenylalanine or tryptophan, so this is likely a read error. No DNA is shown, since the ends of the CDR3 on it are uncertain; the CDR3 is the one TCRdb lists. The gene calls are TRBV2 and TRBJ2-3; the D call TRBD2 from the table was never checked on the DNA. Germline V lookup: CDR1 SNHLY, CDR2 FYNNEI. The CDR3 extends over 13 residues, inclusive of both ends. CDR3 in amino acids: CASRRERDMGLAV.

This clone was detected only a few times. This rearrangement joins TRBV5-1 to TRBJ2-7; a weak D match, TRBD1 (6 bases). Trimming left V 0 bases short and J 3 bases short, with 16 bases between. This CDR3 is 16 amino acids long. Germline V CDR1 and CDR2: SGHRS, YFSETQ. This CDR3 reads CASSLATGRGSYEQYF. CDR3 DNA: TGCGCCAGCAGCTTGGCCACAGGAAGGGGGAGCTACGAGCAGTACTTC.

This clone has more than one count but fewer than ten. The CDR3: CASSPSGVYYEQYF. The CDR3 DNA sequence: TGTGCCAGCAGCCCGAGCGGGGTATACTACGAGCAGTACTTC. The chain combines TRBV5-4 with TRBJ2-7; 7 bases are a match to TRBD2. Germline trimming cut 4 bases from V and 3 bases from J; bases unmatched to any gene: 7. Germline values: CDR1 SGHNT, CDR2 YYREEE (reference sequence). CDR3 length: 14 amino acids.

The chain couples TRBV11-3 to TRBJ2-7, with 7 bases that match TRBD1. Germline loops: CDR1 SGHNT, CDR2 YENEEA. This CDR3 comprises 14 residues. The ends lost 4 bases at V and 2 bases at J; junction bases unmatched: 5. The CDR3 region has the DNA TGTGCCAGCAGCTCCCTGGACAGGCCCTACGAGCAGTACTTC. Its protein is CASSSLDRPYEQYF.

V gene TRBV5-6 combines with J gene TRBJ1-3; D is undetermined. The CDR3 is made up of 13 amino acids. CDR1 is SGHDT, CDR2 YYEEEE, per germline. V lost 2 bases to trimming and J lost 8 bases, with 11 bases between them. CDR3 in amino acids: CASSLTGLDTIYF. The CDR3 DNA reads TGTGCCAGCAGCTTAACTGGTTTGGACACCATATATTTT.

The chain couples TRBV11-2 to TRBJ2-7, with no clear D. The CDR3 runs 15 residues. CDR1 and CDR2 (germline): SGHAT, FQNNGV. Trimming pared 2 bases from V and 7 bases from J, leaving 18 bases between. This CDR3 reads CASSLTPLGLREQYF. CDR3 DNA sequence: TGTGCCAGCAGCTTAACCCCCCTTGGTTTGAGAGAGCAGTACTTC.

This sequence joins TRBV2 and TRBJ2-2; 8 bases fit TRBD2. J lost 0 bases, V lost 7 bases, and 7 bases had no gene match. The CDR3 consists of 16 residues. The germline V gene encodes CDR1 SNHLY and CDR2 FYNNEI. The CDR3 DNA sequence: TGTGCCAGCAAGTTGTTAGCGGGATCGAACACCGGGGAGCTGTTTTTT. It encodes CASKLLAGSNTGELFF. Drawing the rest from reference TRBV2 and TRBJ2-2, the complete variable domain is EPEVTQTPSHQVTQMGQEVILRCVPISNHLYFYWYRQILGQKVEFLVSFYNNEISEKSEIFDDQFSVERPDGSNFTLKIRSTKLEDSAMYFCASKLLAGSNTGELFFGEGSRLTVL.

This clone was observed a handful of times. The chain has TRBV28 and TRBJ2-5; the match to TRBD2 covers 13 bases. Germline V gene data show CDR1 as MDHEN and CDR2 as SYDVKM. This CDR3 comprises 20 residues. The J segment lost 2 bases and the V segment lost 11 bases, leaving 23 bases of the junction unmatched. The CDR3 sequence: CAFFSSNNRTSGGPQETQYF. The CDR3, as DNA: TGTGCCTTTTTTTCTTCGAACAACCGGACTAGCGGGGGACCACAAGAGACCCAGTACTTC. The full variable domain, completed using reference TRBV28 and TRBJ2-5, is DVKVTQSSRYLVKRTGEKVFLECVQDMDHENMFWYRQDPGLGLRLIYFSYDVKMKEKGDIPEGYSVSREKKERFSLILESASTNQTSMYLCAFFSSNNRTSGGPQETQYFGPGTRLLVL.

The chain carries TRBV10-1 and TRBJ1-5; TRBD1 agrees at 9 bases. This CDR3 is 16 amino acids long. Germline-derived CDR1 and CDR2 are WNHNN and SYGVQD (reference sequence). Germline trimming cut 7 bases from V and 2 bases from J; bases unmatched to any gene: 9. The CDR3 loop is CASMGDREIGNQPQHF. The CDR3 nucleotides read TGCGCCAGCATGGGGGACAGGGAAATTGGCAATCAGCCCCAGCATTTT.

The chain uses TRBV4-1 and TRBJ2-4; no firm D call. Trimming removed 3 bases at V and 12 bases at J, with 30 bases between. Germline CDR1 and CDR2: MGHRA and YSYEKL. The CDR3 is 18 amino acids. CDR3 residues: CASSHIARQVGQKHGQYF. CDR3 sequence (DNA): TGCGCCAGCAGCCATATTGCCAGGCAAGTAGGCCAAAAACATGGTCAGTACTTC.

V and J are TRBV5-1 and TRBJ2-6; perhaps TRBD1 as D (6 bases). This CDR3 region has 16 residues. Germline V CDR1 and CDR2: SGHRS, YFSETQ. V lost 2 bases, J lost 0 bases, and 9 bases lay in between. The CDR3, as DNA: TGCGCCAGCAGCTTAACAGGGTCCTCTGGGGCCAACGTCCTGACTTTC. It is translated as CASSLTGSSGANVLTF.

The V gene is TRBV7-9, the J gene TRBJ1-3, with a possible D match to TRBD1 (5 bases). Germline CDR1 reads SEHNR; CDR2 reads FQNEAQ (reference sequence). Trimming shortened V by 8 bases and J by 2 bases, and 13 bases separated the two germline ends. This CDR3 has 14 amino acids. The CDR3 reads CASVNRRAGNTIYF. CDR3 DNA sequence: TGTGCCAGCGTGAACCGCAGGGCTGGAAACACCATATATTTT.

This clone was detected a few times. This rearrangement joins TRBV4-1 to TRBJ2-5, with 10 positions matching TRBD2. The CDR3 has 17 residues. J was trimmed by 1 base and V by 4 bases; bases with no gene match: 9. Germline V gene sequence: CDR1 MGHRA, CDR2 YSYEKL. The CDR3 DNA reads TGCGCCAGCAGCCCTCGGCTACTAGCGGGGTTCCAAGAGACCCAGTACTTC. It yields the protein CASSPRLLAGFQETQYF.

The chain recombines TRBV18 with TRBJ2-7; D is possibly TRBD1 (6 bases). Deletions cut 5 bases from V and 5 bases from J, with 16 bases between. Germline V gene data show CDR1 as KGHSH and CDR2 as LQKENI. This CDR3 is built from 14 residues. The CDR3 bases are TGTGCCAGCTCAGCTCAACAGGGTTTCGACGAGCAGTACTTC. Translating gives CASSAQQGFDEQYF. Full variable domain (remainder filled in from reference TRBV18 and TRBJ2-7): NAGVMQNPRHLVRRRGQEARLRCSPMKGHSHVYWYRQLPEEGLKFMVYLQKENIIDESGMPKERFSAEFPKEGPSILRIQQVVRGDSAAYFCASSAQQGFDEQYFGPGTRLTVT.

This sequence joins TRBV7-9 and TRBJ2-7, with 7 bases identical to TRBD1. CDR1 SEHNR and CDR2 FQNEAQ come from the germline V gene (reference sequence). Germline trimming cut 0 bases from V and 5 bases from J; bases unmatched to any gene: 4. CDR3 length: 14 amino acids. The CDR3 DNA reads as TGTGCCAGCAGCTTAGCAGGGGGCTGGGACGAGCAGTACTTC. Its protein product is CASSLAGGWDEQYF.